This record looks at one T cell receptor beta chain sequence and its context. This clone was picked up a small number of times. What antigen it recognizes has not been identified. No much larger clone is present one base from it, and per-base qualities are unavailable. This sample is drawn from a study of T cell repertoires in ileal Crohn's disease (dated by TCRdb to 2018 to 2020). For context, the study as a whole: The median duration of disease was about 7.3 years, and at the time of surgery around 36% of patients were active smokers. The TCR repertoire was analysed in over 50 patients with Crohn's disease drawn from a prospective multicentre cohort. For commercial TCRB immunosequencing, about 500 nanograms of biopsy DNA were submitted for each sample. MI samples were biopsies from the proximal margin of the surgical specimen. Postoperative therapy was given to about half of the patients, with thiopurines administered to more than 10 patients and anti-TNF agents administered to some 17 patients. Surgery was performed for a complication in all patients, with stricturing disease in 61% and penetrating disease in roughly 40%. A total of about 150 mucosal samples from some 60 patients were sequenced, with samples obtained at several locations on the surgical specimen and at postoperative endoscopy. The study ran alongside a multicentre cohort designed to identify predictors of early endoscopic recurrence after ileocolonic resection. Endoscopic postoperative recurrence was defined as a Rutgeerts score above i0.

Interpreted using the paper, the time point label stands for: proximal margin of the surgical specimen (macroscopically non-inflamed). Eligible patients were adults with ileal or ileocolonic Crohn's disease who had an indication for ileocolonic resection. Before DNA extraction, whole ileal mucosal biopsies were kept frozen at -80 degrees C. Genomic DNA was extracted from frozen whole biopsies using a TRizol-based method and was quantified with a NanoDrop 2000 spectrophotometer. General findings and caveats noted by the study authors: A significantly higher proportion of clonal expansions was observed in active smokers at surgery than in non-smokers (about 25% vs 18%, p=0.02). Higher percentages of high-frequency clones at the time of surgery were linked to endoscopic recurrence, and every patient with clonality above 26.8% (18/57) had recurrence. Mucosal CD4 and CD8 T cells were sorted and sequenced only in a subgroup of patients, whose size was not stated. More high-frequency clones were carried by sorted CD8 T cells than by CD4 T cells, suggesting that mucosal expansions were mainly CD8.

The CDR3 covers 15 residues, taking in both the cysteine and the phenylalanine. Here the CDR3 DNA is all that survives: 45 bases in frame from base 1. Per the germline V gene, SGHDN is the CDR1 and FVKESK is the CDR2. V and J are truncated by 0 bases and 2 bases respectively, leaving an intervening sequence of 9 bases. Library method: the immunoSEQ multiplex PCR assay. CDR3 regions were amplified from genomic DNA by Adaptive Biotechnology using a two-step, amplification bias-controlled multiplex PCR. Primers covering every V and J gene segment were used in the first PCR, while barcodes and Illumina adapters were added in the second PCR. CDR3 libraries were sequenced using an Illumina instrument. On the authors' methods: The analysis drew on both the pipelines supplied by the vendor and custom analysis of the raw data in R/Bioconductor running R version 3.3.0. Clonality, ranging from 0 to 1, was calculated as the inverse of the normalised Shannon entropy of all productive clones. High-frequency clones were defined as the share of the repertoire occupied by the top 100 clones, with only clones passing a 95% confidence test being retained. Overlap between samples was measured with the Morisita-Horn index, while repertoire diversity was measured with the Simpson index. TCRdb carries this immuneACCESS record with in-frame sequences only. Its versions omit some clonotypes, under half of them owing to an unresolved V gene in the studies checked, with the rest unexplained. V and J calls and clone size are as listed in that table; D and trimming were resolved from the DNA. Counted in this sample were 3,100 or so clones; roughly 90% of them appeared once. Together, the top ten hold 10% to 15% of the sample.

The origin of this receptor is an adult with Crohn's disease. Recombination connected TRBV14 to TRBJ2-3; the D element might be TRBD1 or TRBD2, as each aligns at 5 bases. The sample consisted of ileal tissue. The CDR3 reads as follows: CASSQELGTTDTQYF. The DNA sequence is TGTGCCAGCAGCCAAGAATTGGGGACCACAGATACGCAGTATTTT.